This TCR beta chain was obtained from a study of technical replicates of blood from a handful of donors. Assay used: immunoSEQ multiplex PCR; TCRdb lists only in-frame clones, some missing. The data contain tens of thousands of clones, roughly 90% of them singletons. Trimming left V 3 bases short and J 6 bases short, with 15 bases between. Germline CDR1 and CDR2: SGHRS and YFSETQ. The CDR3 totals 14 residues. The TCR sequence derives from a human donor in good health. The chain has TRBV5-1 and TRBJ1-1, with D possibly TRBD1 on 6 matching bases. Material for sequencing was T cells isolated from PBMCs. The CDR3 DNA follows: TGCGCCAGCAGCTATCTTTCAGGGGAAGCTGAAGCTTTCTTT. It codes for CASSYLSGEAEAFF.